This T cell receptor (beta chain) was obtained from a study of blood T cell repertoires in COVID-19. Study details: PBMCs, B-cell-depleted T cells, or T cells were the source of the cDNA or gDNA that made up the material.

Generated by immunoSEQ multiplex PCR, the TCRdb table keeps only in-frame clones and is missing some. The table records tens of thousands of clones, 87% of them present only once. Between the trimmed V and J ends, which lost 4 bases and 5 bases, there was a span of 10 bases. Germline lookup yields CDR1 SGDLS and CDR2 YYNGEE. The length of the CDR3 is 13 residues. The rearrangement uses TRBV9 and TRBJ1-3, with no clear D. Specimen: peripheral blood. The clonotype comes from a man between 60 and 70 years old with acute or convalescent COVID-19. The CDR3 loop is CASSPLLRNTIYF. CDR3 nucleotides: TGTGCCAGCAGCCCCCTATTACGAAACACCATATATTTT.